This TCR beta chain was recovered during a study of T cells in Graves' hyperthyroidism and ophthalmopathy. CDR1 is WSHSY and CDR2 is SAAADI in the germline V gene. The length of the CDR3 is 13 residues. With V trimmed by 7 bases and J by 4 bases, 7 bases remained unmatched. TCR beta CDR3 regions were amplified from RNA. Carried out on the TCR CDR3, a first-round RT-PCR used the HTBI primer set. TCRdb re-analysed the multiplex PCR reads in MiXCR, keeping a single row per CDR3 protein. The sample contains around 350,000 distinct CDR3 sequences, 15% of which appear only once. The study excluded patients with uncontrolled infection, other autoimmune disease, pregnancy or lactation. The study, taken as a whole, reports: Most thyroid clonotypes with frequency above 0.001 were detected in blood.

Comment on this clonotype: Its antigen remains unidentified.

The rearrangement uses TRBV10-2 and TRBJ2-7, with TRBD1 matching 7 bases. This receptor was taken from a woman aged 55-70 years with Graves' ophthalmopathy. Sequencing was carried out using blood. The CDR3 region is CASIGDRSYEQYF. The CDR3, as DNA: TGCGCCAGCATAGGGGACAGATCTTACGAGCAGTACTTC.